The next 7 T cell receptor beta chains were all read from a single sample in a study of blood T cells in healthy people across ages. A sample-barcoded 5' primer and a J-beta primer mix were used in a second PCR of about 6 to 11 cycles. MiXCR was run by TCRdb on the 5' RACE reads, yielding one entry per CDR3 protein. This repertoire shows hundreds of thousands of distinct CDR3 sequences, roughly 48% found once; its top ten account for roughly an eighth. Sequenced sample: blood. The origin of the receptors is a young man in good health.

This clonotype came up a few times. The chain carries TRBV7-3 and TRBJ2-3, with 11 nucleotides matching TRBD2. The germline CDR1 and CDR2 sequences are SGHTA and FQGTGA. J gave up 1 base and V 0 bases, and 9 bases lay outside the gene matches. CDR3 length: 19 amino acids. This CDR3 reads CASSLTPSGGPDRTDTQYF. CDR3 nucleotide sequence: TGTGCCAGCAGCTTAACGCCTAGCGGGGGGCCAGATCGCACAGATACGCAGTATTTT. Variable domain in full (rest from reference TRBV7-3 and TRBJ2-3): GAGVSQTPSNKVTEKGKYVELRCDPISGHTALYWYRQSLGQGPEFLIYFQGTGAADDSGLPNDRFFAVRPEGSVSTLKIQRTERGDSAVYLCASSLTPSGGPDRTDTQYFGPGTRLTVL.

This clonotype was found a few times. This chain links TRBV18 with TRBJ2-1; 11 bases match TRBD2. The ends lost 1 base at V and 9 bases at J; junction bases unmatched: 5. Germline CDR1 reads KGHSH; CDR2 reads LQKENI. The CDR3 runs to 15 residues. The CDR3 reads CASSPLLAGEAEQFF. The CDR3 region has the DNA TGTGCCAGCTCACCACTACTAGCGGGGGAGGCTGAGCAGTTCTTC.

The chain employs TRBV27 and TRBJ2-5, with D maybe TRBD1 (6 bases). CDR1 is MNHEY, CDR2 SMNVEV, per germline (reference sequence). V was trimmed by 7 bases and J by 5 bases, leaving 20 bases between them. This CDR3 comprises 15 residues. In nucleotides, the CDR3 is TGTGCCAGCAATCCTTCAGGGGCCCCCAGGGAGACCCAGTACTTC. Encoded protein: CASNPSGAPRETQYF.

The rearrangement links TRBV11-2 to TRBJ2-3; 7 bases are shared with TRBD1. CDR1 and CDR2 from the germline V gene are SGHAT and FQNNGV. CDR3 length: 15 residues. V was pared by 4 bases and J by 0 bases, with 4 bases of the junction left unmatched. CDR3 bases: TGTGCCAGCAGCTCCGGGACAGTTAGCACAGATACGCAGTATTTT. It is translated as CASSSGTVSTDTQYF.

The CDR3 spells CASSPGQARYYGYTF. CDR3 bases: TGTGCCAGCAGCCCCGGACAGGCCCGGTACTATGGCTACACCTTC. The chain couples TRBV7-2 to TRBJ1-2, with 7 bases matching TRBD1. The CDR3 has 15 residues. Germline lookup yields CDR1 SGHTA and CDR2 FQGNSA. The V and J ends lost 5 bases and 3 bases, in that order; junction bases with no gene match: 9. The whole variable domain, remainder taken from reference TRBV7-2 and TRBJ1-2, is GAGVSQSPSNKVTEKGKDVELRCDPISGHTALYWYRQSLGQGLEFLIYFQGNSAPDKSGLPSDRFSAERTGGSVSTLTIQRTQQEDSAVYLCASSPGQARYYGYTFGSGTRLTVV.

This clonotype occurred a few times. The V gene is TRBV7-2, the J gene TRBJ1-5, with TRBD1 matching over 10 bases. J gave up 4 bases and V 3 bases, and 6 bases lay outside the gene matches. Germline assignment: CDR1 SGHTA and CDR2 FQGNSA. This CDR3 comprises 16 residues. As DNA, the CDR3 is TGTGCCAGCAGCTTTGCGGGACAGGGGACAAATCAGCCCCAGCATTTT. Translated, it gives CASSFAGQGTNQPQHF.

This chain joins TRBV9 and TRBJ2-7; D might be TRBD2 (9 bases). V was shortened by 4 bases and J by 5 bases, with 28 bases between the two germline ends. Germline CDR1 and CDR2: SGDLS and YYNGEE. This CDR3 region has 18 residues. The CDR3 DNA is TGTGCCAGCAGCCCCTATGGGACAGGTAGCGGGGGCGAGAACGAGCAGTACTTC. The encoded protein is CASSPYGTGSGGENEQYF. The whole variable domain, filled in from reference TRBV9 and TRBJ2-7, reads DSGVTQTPKHLITATGQRVTLRCSPRSGDLSVYWYQQSLDQGLQFLIQYYNGEERAKGNILERFSAQQFPDLHSELNLSSLELGDSALYFCASSPYGTGSGGENEQYFGPGTRLTVT.